This entry describes one TCR beta chain. Its antigen is unidentified. The data are from a study of cytomegalovirus exposure and HLA in healthy donors. Study observations and caveats: Highly shared variants forming one cluster were likely a sequencing artifact. In vitro data verified three CMV-associated chains as specific for CMV antigens.

The length of the CDR3 is 12 residues. CDR1 is SGHRS, CDR2 YFSETQ, per germline. The V and J ends lost 5 bases and 6 bases respectively, with 8 bases between them. 13 Jbeta primers and 60 Vbeta primers were used for the PCR. Data came from immunoSEQ multiplex PCR; TCRdb stores just in-frame clones and leaves some out. The repertoire includes some 150,000 clones, roughly 80% of them detected once, and about 3% sits in the top ten. The specimen was PBMCs. The chain couples TRBV5-1 to TRBJ2-2; D possibly corresponds to TRBD1 (6 bases). This TCR came from a man aged 35 to 55 in good health and CMV-seropositive. The CDR3 region is CASRSGAGELFF. The CDR3 DNA reads as TGCGCCAGCAGGTCAGGGGCCGGGGAGCTGTTTTTT. The whole variable domain, remainder taken from reference TRBV5-1 and TRBJ2-2, is KAGVTQTPRYLIKTRGQQVTLSCSPISGHRSVSWYQQTPGQGLQFLFEYFSETQRNKGNFPGRFSGRQFSNSRSEMNVSTLELGDSALYLCASRSGAGELFFGEGSRLTVL.